This T cell receptor beta chain appears in the sequencing data of a study of T cell changes during pregnancy in multiple sclerosis. This CDR3 is 13 amino acids long. Germline V lookup: CDR1 SGHRS, CDR2 YFSETQ. The ends lost 4 bases at V and 4 bases at J; junction bases unmatched: 3. The assay was immunoSEQ multiplex PCR, and TCRdb's table has in-frame clones only and misses some. There are 69,000 or so clones in the sample; approximately 91% occur only once, and more than 1.2% lies in the top ten. The chain uses TRBV5-1 and TRBJ1-2, with TRBD1 identical over 8 bases. The clonotype originates from a female donor with multiple sclerosis, enrolled in a pregnancy study. This material consisted of peripheral blood, taken in the third trimester of pregnancy. The CDR3 bases are TGCGCCAGCAGCGTACAGGGGGTCTATGGCTACACCTTC. Translation: CASSVQGVYGYTF.